These 18 T cell receptor beta chains share one sample of origin, sequenced in a study of OX40 agonist ivuxolimab in advanced cancers. Assay used: immunoSEQ multiplex PCR; TCRdb lists only in-frame clones, some missing. The data show about 51,000 clones, 84% seen once. Sequences were derived from CD4+ or CD8+ T cells sorted from blood, sampled in a trial of the OX40 agonist ivuxolimab. These receptor sequences come from an adult with an advanced solid tumor such as melanoma, head and neck, liver or kidney cancer.

J is TRBJ2-6 and V is TRBV7-9, with D possibly called TRBD1 or TRBD2 (6 bases each). Per germline, CDR1 SEHNR and CDR2 FQNEAQ (reference sequence). This CDR3 spans 15 amino acids. The V gene lost 3 bases and the J gene lost 5 bases, with 11 bases spanning the gap. CDR3 loop: CASSLGGGRANVLTF. DNA of the CDR3: TGTGCCAGCAGCTTGGGGGGCGGCAGGGCCAACGTCCTGACTTTC.

This chain uses TRBV2 with TRBJ1-2, with TRBD1 as a possible D gene (5 bases). The V gene's germline CDR1 is SNHLY and CDR2 FYNNEI. Trimming cost V 7 bases and J 8 bases, with 14 bases left between them. CDR3 length: 12 residues. The DNA for the CDR3 is TGTGCCAGCATGGACAACTTCGTGGGCTACACCTTC. Translated: CASMDNFVGYTF. The whole variable domain, remainder taken from reference TRBV2 and TRBJ1-2, is EPEVTQTPSHQVTQMGQEVILRCVPISNHLYFYWYRQILGQKVEFLVSFYNNEISEKSEIFDDQFSVERPDGSNFTLKIRSTKLEDSAMYFCASMDNFVGYTFGSGTRLTVV.

J is TRBJ2-7 and V is TRBV5-5, with a weak D call TRBD2 (6 bases). Germline CDR1 reads SGHKS; CDR2 reads YYEKEE (reference sequence). CDR3 length equals 16 residues. The V end was cut by 2 bases, the J end by 0 bases, with 15 bases between. CDR3 coding DNA: TGTGCCAGCAGCTTTAGGCGGGAACTTCCCTCCTACGAGCAGTACTTC. It translates to CASSFRRELPSYEQYF. The whole variable domain, filled in from reference TRBV5-5 and TRBJ2-7, reads DAGVTQSPTHLIKTRGQQVTLRCSPISGHKSVSWYQQVLGQGPQFIFQYYEKEERGRGNFPDRFSARQFPNYSSELNVNALLLGDSALYLCASSFRRELPSYEQYFGPGTRLTVT.

The genes are TRBV7-7 and TRBJ2-5, with D possibly being TRBD2 (6 bases). Germline V gives CDR1 SSHAT, CDR2 FNYEAQ (reference sequence). V gave up 3 bases and J gave up 5 bases, with 10 bases separating them. This CDR3 has 13 residues. The chain's CDR3 is CASSLTRGETQYF. The CDR3 nucleotides are TGTGCCAGCAGCTTGACCCGGGGGGAGACCCAGTACTTC.

This clone was found once. The V and J genes are TRBV19 and TRBJ2-5; TRBD1 aligns across 8 bases. J was trimmed by 1 base and V by 4 bases; bases with no gene match: 5. The V gene's germline CDR1 is LNHDA and CDR2 SQIVND (reference sequence). The CDR3 runs 15 residues. CDR3 coding DNA: TGTGCCAGTAGTAGCCTTGGACAGGGCCAAGAGACCCAGTACTTC. Translated: CASSSLGQGQETQYF.

The rearrangement links TRBV21-1 to TRBJ2-2; TRBD2 is the table's D call and was not checked against the DNA. TRBV21-1 is a pseudogene segment. The CDR3 totals 17 residues. The CDR3 DNA reads TGTGCCAGCATCAAAAACCAGGGGAGGGGACACACCGGGGAGCTGTTTTTT. This codes for CASIKNQGRGHTGELFF.

The CDR3 DNA reads as TGTGCCAGCGACGGGGGAGGCACTGAAGCTTTCTTT. It specifies CASDGGGTEAFF. The rearrangement uses TRBV6-1 and TRBJ1-1; possible D gene TRBD1, 5 bases. Germline-derived CDR1 and CDR2 are MNHNS and SASEGT. The length of the CDR3 is 12 residues. The V end was cut by 8 bases, the J end by 4 bases, with 11 bases between.

Points on this clone: Other DNA sequences in this sample translate to the same CDR3. V usage is TRBV18 and J usage is TRBJ2-2; D unclear. The CDR3 spans 13 residues. Germline CDR1 is KGHSH and CDR2 is LQKENI. Trimming removed 1 base from V and 5 bases from J, with 5 bases in between. CDR3: CASSPRQTGELFF. For the CDR3, the DNA is TGTGCCAGCTCACCACGGCAGACCGGGGAGCTGTTTTTT.

The chain employs TRBV5-1 and TRBJ2-6, with a weak D call TRBD2 (6 bases). The CDR3 length is 15 residues. The germline V gene encodes CDR1 SGHRS and CDR2 YFSETQ. The ends were cut back, 3 bases at V and 1 base at J, with 8 bases in the middle. The CDR3 reads CASSWRVSGANVLTF. Here the CDR3 DNA reads TGCGCCAGCAGCTGGAGGGTGTCTGGGGCCAACGTCCTGACTTTC.

This rearrangement joins TRBV19 to TRBJ2-7, with D perhaps matching TRBD2 (6 bases). Deletions cut 5 bases from V and 2 bases from J, with 16 bases between. There are 15 residues in the CDR3. CDR1 is LNHDA and CDR2 is SQIVND in the germline V gene (reference sequence). The CDR3: CASSGRATGAYEQYF. The CDR3 nucleotides are TGTGCCAGTAGTGGACGGGCGACGGGGGCCTACGAGCAGTACTTC. The full variable domain, its missing parts supplied by reference TRBV19 and TRBJ2-7, is DGGITQSPKYLFRKEGQNVTLSCEQNLNHDAMYWYRQDPGQGLRLIYYSQIVNDFQKGDIAEGYSVSREKKESFPLTVTSAQKNPTAFYLCASSGRATGAYEQYFGPGTRLTVT.

This chain links TRBV6-1 with TRBJ1-6; weak D call: TRBD1 (5 bases). Trimming shortened V by 3 bases and J by 14 bases, and 14 bases separated the two germline ends. CDR1 is MNHNS and CDR2 is SASEGT in the germline V gene. This CDR3 comprises 13 residues. For the CDR3, the DNA is TGTGCCAGCAGTGACCCAGGCCCGACAGCCCTCCACTTT. It is translated as CASSDPGPTALHF.

V is TRBV2 and J is TRBJ2-7; D is possibly TRBD2 (7 bases). The CDR3 totals 14 residues. V lost 4 bases, J lost 1 base, and 11 bases lay in between. The germline CDR1 and CDR2 sequences are SNHLY and FYNNEI. As DNA, the CDR3 is TGTGCCAGCAGTGTAGGGGGGGCTTCCTACGAGCAGTACTTC. Translating gives CASSVGGASYEQYF.

The chain recombines TRBV7-8 with TRBJ2-3; 14 bases are a match to TRBD2. This CDR3 spans 18 amino acids. Trimming cost V 4 bases and J 0 bases; bases outside gene matches: 6. Germline V gene data show CDR1 as SGHVS and CDR2 as FQNEAQ. CDR3 region: CASSSARLAGGSTDTQYF. CDR3 DNA sequence: TGTGCCAGCAGCTCCGCCCGACTAGCGGGGGGGAGCACAGATACGCAGTATTTT.

The chain carries TRBV14 and TRBJ1-6, with D perhaps matching TRBD1 (5 bases). Germline CDR1 SGHDN, CDR2 FVKESK. Trimming stripped 3 bases from V and 0 bases from J, with 12 bases between. CDR3 length: 17 residues. This chain's CDR3 is CASSQKGWGSYNSPLHF. Written as DNA, the CDR3 is TGTGCCAGCAGCCAGAAGGGGTGGGGCTCCTATAATTCACCCCTCCACTTT. Using reference TRBV14 and TRBJ1-6 for the parts outside the CDR3, the full variable domain is EAGVTQFPSHSVIEKGQTVTLRCDPISGHDNLYWYRRVMGKEIKFLLHFVKESKQDESGMPNNRFLAERTGGTYSTLKVQPAELEDSGVYFCASSQKGWGSYNSPLHFGNGTRLTVT.

The chain combines TRBV18 with TRBJ2-2; 11 positions match TRBD2. This CDR3 region has 17 residues. The germline gives CDR1 KGHSH, CDR2 LQKENI. The V and J ends lost 3 bases and 4 bases, in that order; junction bases with no gene match: 7. CDR3 sequence (DNA): TGTGCCAGCTCACCTCAAACTAGCGGGGGAAGCACCGGGGAGCTGTTTTTT. Translation: CASSPQTSGGSTGELFF.

V is TRBV6-6 and J is TRBJ1-1, with D uncertain. The germline V gene encodes CDR1 MNHNY and CDR2 SVGAGI (reference sequence). This CDR3 is built from 13 residues. Trimming left V 0 bases short and J 4 bases short, with 6 bases between. The CDR3 nucleotides read TGTGCCAGCAGTTACTCGAGTATCACTGAAGCTTTCTTT. Protein product: CASSYSSITEAFF.

The chain uses TRBV19 and TRBJ2-2; the match to TRBD1 covers 7 bases. The CDR3 is 15 amino acids. The ends lost 7 bases at V and 5 bases at J; junction bases unmatched: 10. The V gene's germline CDR1 is LNHDA and CDR2 SQIVND (reference sequence). The CDR3 DNA sequence: TGTGCCAGTACTCTAAACAGGGGTAGTACCGGGGAGCTGTTTTTT. It encodes CASTLNRGSTGELFF.

V usage is TRBV6-5 and J usage is TRBJ1-6, with a possible D match to TRBD1 (6 bases). Germline CDR1 is MNHEY and CDR2 is SVGAGI. The germline V and J ends were trimmed by 7 bases and 10 bases, with 17 bases remaining between them. The CDR3 loop spans 14 amino acids. The CDR3 loop reads CASTRDRRRSPLHF. CDR3 DNA sequence: TGTGCCAGCACCCGCGACAGGCGGCGGTCACCCCTCCACTTT.